The 12 T cell receptor beta chains below were found in one sample sequenced in a study of cytomegalovirus exposure and HLA in healthy donors. PCR primers comprised 60 Vbeta and 13 Jbeta primers. Sequencing was performed with immunoSEQ multiplex PCR; in TCRdb, only in-frame clones are kept and a portion is missing. Of 120,000 or so clones listed, approximately 72% are singletons. Sequenced material: PBMCs. The receptors were sampled from a woman between 45 and 65 years old in good health and CMV-seropositive.

The V and J genes are TRBV6-1 and TRBJ2-7; D might be TRBD1 (6 bases). Germline V gene sequence: CDR1 MNHNS, CDR2 SASEGT. The germline V and J ends were trimmed by 8 bases and 3 bases, with 8 bases remaining between them. This CDR3 region has 11 residues. Here the CDR3 DNA reads TGTGCCAGCGGACAGTTCTACGAGCAGTACTTC. The encoded protein is CASGQFYEQYF.

V gene TRBV5-5 combines with J gene TRBJ1-4; 7 bases align to TRBD1. Trimming removed 4 bases from V and 6 bases from J; junction bases left unmatched: 3. The germline V gene encodes CDR1 SGHKS and CDR2 YYEKEE (reference sequence). The CDR3 has 13 residues. The CDR3 sequence: CASSVTGHEKLFF. The CDR3 region has the DNA TGTGCCAGCAGCGTGACAGGGCATGAAAAACTGTTTTTT.

This clone came up once. J is TRBJ1-5 and V is TRBV7-3, with D perhaps TRBD1 (5 bases). The CDR3 is made up of 14 amino acids. Trimming took off 5 bases at V and 5 bases at J, with 13 bases between the two ends. Germline V lookup: CDR1 SGHTA, CDR2 FQGTGA. CDR3 sequence: CASSMGLGDQPQHF. The CDR3 DNA is TGTGCCAGCAGCATGGGACTTGGGGATCAGCCCCAGCATTTT.

The chain combines TRBV19 with TRBJ1-5, with a weak D call TRBD1 (5 bases). Trimming removed 2 bases from V and 6 bases from J, with 14 bases in between. This CDR3 has 15 amino acids. Germline V gene data show CDR1 as LNHDA and CDR2 as SQIVND (reference sequence). CDR3 region: CASSIWQGFSQPQHF. The CDR3 region has the DNA TGTGCCAGTAGTATATGGCAGGGTTTCAGTCAGCCCCAGCATTTT. The complete variable domain, with remaining parts taken from reference TRBV19 and TRBJ1-5, reads DGGITQSPKYLFRKEGQNVTLSCEQNLNHDAMYWYRQDPGQGLRLIYYSQIVNDFQKGDIAEGYSVSREKKESFPLTVTSAQKNPTAFYLCASSIWQGFSQPQHFGDGTRLSIL.

The chain has TRBV5-1 and TRBJ2-5, with 9 bases matching TRBD2. Looked up from germline, CDR1 is SGHRS and CDR2 is YFSETQ. The CDR3 covers 15 residues. V was clipped by 0 bases and J by 3 bases; unmatched bases: 3. The CDR3 DNA reads as TGCGCCAGCAGCTTGGCGGCTAGCGGGGAAGAGACCCAGTACTTC. It translates to CASSLAASGEETQYF. The complete variable domain, with remaining parts taken from reference TRBV5-1 and TRBJ2-5, reads KAGVTQTPRYLIKTRGQQVTLSCSPISGHRSVSWYQQTPGQGLQFLFEYFSETQRNKGNFPGRFSGRQFSNSRSEMNVSTLELGDSALYLCASSLAASGEETQYFGPGTRLLVL.

This clone was picked up one time. This chain uses TRBV4-3 with TRBJ2-1, with 7 nucleotides matching TRBD2. Germline lookup yields CDR1 LGHNA and CDR2 YSLEER. The length of the CDR3 is 16 residues. V lost 0 bases and J lost 7; bases outside the gene matches: 9. CDR3 DNA: TGCGCCAGCAGCCAAGATGGCGGGGGAGTGGGGAATGAGCAGTTCTTC. It codes for CASSQDGGGVGNEQFF.

The CDR3 nucleotides read TGTGCCAGCACGCCCGGGCGGGACAATGAGCAGTTCTTC. Protein sequence: CASTPGRDNEQFF. The chain has TRBV7-8 and TRBJ2-1, with D possibly TRBD2 on 5 matching bases. This CDR3 contains 13 residues. The germline V gene has CDR1 SGHVS and CDR2 FQNEAQ. Between the trimmed V and J ends, which lost 7 bases and 5 bases, there was a span of 12 bases.

The chain uses TRBV7-9 and TRBJ2-3, with 11 bases matching TRBD2. The CDR3 runs 15 residues. V gave up 4 bases and J gave up 5 bases; unmatched junction bases: 5. Germline CDR1 is SEHNR and CDR2 is FQNEAQ (reference sequence). The CDR3 loop is CASSSLAGGRDTQYF. The CDR3 DNA reads as TGTGCCAGCAGCTCGCTAGCGGGAGGCCGAGATACGCAGTATTTT.

The chain links TRBV7-9 to TRBJ1-2; D perhaps matches TRBD1 (6 bases). Per germline, CDR1 SEHNR and CDR2 FQNEAQ (reference sequence). Deletions cut 5 bases from V and 13 bases from J, with 17 bases between. This CDR3 region has 12 residues. The CDR3 sequence is CASSPTGPRVTF. The CDR3 nucleotides read TGTGCCAGCAGCCCGACAGGTCCTAGGGTCACCTTC.

The rearrangement uses TRBV11-3 and TRBJ1-6, with D unclear. This CDR3 comprises 15 residues. Per the germline V gene, CDR1 is SGHNT and CDR2 is YENEEA. Trimming left V 3 bases short and J 7 bases short, with 13 bases between. CDR3 nucleotide sequence: TGTGCCAGCAGCTTGACTAGGGTGCGGAATTCACCCCTCCACTTT. Its translation: CASSLTRVRNSPLHF. Full variable domain (missing parts from reference TRBV11-3 and TRBJ1-6): EAGVVQSPRYKIIEKKQPVAFWCNPISGHNTLYWYLQNLGQGPELLIRYENEEAVDDSQLPKDRFSAERLKGVDSTLKIQPAELGDSAVYLCASSLTRVRNSPLHFGNGTRLTVT.

This clone was seen a few times. V is TRBV4-1 and J is TRBJ1-1, with D perhaps matching TRBD1 (5 bases). From germline, CDR1 is MGHRA and CDR2 YSYEKL. The V gene lost 4 bases and the J gene lost 1 base, with 13 bases spanning the gap. The CDR3 contains 15 residues. Here the CDR3 reads CASSPPGRKNTEAFF. The CDR3 DNA follows: TGCGCCAGCAGCCCCCCAGGGCGAAAGAACACTGAAGCTTTCTTT.

Many counts were recorded for this clone. This rearrangement joins TRBV2 to TRBJ1-1; TRBD1 might be the D (6 bases). This CDR3 is 13 amino acids long. Germline CDR1 SNHLY, CDR2 FYNNEI. V was clipped by 6 bases and J by 5 bases, with 13 bases between them. CDR3 region: CASRIQGWTEAFF. CDR3 nucleotide sequence: TGTGCCAGCAGAATACAGGGCTGGACTGAAGCTTTCTTT.